Only one count was recorded for the clone carrying this T cell receptor beta chain. The data were obtained in a study of CD8+ T cells in alopecia areata. Investigators sorted PBMCs to obtain both CD4+ and CD8+ T cells. Extraction and reverse transcription of RNA yielded cDNA as the sequencing template. Assay: immunoSEQ multiplex PCR; the TCRdb copy retains only in-frame clones and omits some. The sample lists some 180,000 clones; roughly three fifths were seen once. Germline CDR1 reads SGHVS; CDR2 reads FNYEAQ. The CDR3 totals 16 residues. The V and J ends lost 5 bases and 9 bases, in that order; junction bases with no gene match: 16.

The chain joins TRBV7-6 to TRBJ1-5; 7 bases match TRBD1. Sequences were obtained from CD8+ T cells sorted from blood. The receptor comes from a human donor in good health. The CDR3 spells CASSPLFGQVFGPQHF. In DNA form, the CDR3 reads TGTGCCAGCAGCCCCTTGTTCGGACAGGTCTTTGGGCCCCAGCATTTT.